These 27 T cell receptor beta chains were all obtained from the same sample, sequenced in a study of vaccination effects on CD4 cells after COVID-19. Within the ViraFEST assay, antigen-specific CD4+ T cells underwent expansion with viral peptide pools prior to sequencing. Isolating CD4+ T cells followed 9 to 10 days of culture. Two doses of BNT162b2 or mRNA-1273 vaccine were administered to participants. These receptors have no known antigen. The assay was immunoSEQ multiplex PCR, and TCRdb's table has in-frame clones only and misses some. Of under 30,000 clones detected, roughly 74% appear once; the ten largest clones hold 15% to 20%. The sample consisted of CD4+ T cells from PBMCs cultured with HCoV-OC43 spike peptides, taken after COVID-19 vaccination. Sample subset: HCoV-OC43 spike overlapping peptide pool stimulation. These receptors all come from a human donor who received a COVID-19 vaccine.

The chain links TRBV11-2 to TRBJ2-1; possibly TRBD2 for D (7 bases). This CDR3 spans 16 amino acids. Germline V gene data show CDR1 as SGHAT and CDR2 as FQNNGV. V lost 5 bases to trimming and J lost 3 bases, with 17 bases between them. CDR3 sequence (DNA): TGTGCCAGCAGCCACAGGGTGGGGGGGGGCTACAATGAGCAGTTCTTC. Its protein is CASSHRVGGGYNEQFF.

V is TRBV3-1 (or the pseudogene TRBV3-2) and J is TRBJ2-5; D is unclear. CDR1 and CDR2 from the germline V gene are LGHDT and YNNKEL (reference sequence). V was pared by 1 base and J by 4 bases, with 1 base between. CDR3 length equals 11 residues. CDR3 nucleotide sequence: TGTGCCAGCAGCCAAGTAGAGACCCAGTACTTC. The encoded protein is CASSQVETQYF.

The chain employs TRBV27 and TRBJ1-1; 8 bases map to TRBD1. J lost 9 bases, V lost 5 bases, and 8 bases had no gene match. The CDR3 spans 13 residues. Germline CDR1 MNHEY, CDR2 SMNVEV (reference sequence). The chain's CDR3 is CASSLAGTGKAFF. The CDR3 nucleotides are TGTGCCAGCAGTCTCGCCGGGACAGGTAAAGCTTTCTTT.

The chain has TRBV5-1 and TRBJ1-4; tentative D call: TRBD1 (5 bases). The CDR3 sequence is 14 residues long. Per germline, CDR1 SGHRS and CDR2 YFSETQ. Trimming shortened V by 5 bases and J by 3 bases, and 11 bases separated the two germline ends. The CDR3: CASRAGPSNEKLFF. CDR3 sequence (DNA): TGCGCCAGCAGGGCGGGGCCTTCTAATGAAAAACTGTTTTTT.

The rearrangement uses TRBV3-1 (or the pseudogene TRBV3-2) and TRBJ1-4, with D hard to call. The germline V gene encodes CDR1 LGHDT and CDR2 YNNKEL (reference sequence). The CDR3 runs 15 residues. The V end lost 4 bases, the J end lost 1 base, and 10 bases lay between the germline ends. The CDR3 DNA sequence: TGTGCCAGCAGCCCCCGGGATGGAACTAATGAAAAACTGTTTTTT. Its translation is CASSPRDGTNEKLFF.

J is TRBJ1-5 and V is TRBV6-5, with D hard to call. CDR1 and CDR2 (germline): MNHEY, SVGAGI. V lost 8 bases and J 3 bases, leaving 8 bases between the germline ends. This CDR3 contains 12 residues. The CDR3 bases are TGTGCCAGCGCCGTCACCAATCAGCCCCAGCATTTT. It encodes CASAVTNQPQHF.

This sequence joins TRBV6-5 and TRBJ2-3; the D is unclear. This CDR3 has 16 residues. Germline CDR1 is MNHEY and CDR2 is SVGAGI. With 0 bases removed from V and 1 base from J, the gap between germline ends came to 11 bases. CDR3 loop: CASSYSAGLGTDTQYF. CDR3 DNA: TGTGCCAGCAGTTACTCGGCTGGCCTTGGCACAGATACGCAGTATTTT.

In nucleotides, the CDR3 is TGTGCCAGCAGCCTCGTAGGGGGGTTTTACTATGGCTACACCTTC. Amino acid sequence: CASSLVGGFYYGYTF. This chain uses TRBV6-5 with TRBJ1-2; weak D call: TRBD1 (6 bases). Trimming cost V 6 bases and J 3 bases, with 17 bases left between them. CDR1 MNHEY and CDR2 SVGAGI come from the germline V gene. The CDR3 runs to 15 residues.

This chain connects TRBV3-1 (or the pseudogene TRBV3-2) to TRBJ2-2; tentative D call: TRBD2 (5 bases). Germline CDR1 is LGHDT and CDR2 is YNNKEL (reference sequence). Trimming pared 0 bases from V and 4 bases from J, leaving 21 bases between. The CDR3 extends over 19 amino acids. DNA of the CDR3: TGTGCCAGCAGCCAAGACAAGCTAGCCCTGAAGAAGCCCACCGGGGAGCTGTTTTTT. This encodes CASSQDKLALKKPTGELFF.

The sample holds one count of this clone. The rearrangement links TRBV27 to TRBJ2-1; 10 bases match TRBD1. The V gene end was trimmed by 2 bases and the J gene end by 9 bases; junction bases not matched to a gene: 4. CDR1 and CDR2 (germline): MNHEY, SMNVEV (reference sequence). The CDR3 has 14 residues. The CDR3 sequence: CASSLTDRGGEQFF. The DNA of the CDR3 is TGTGCCAGCAGTTTAACGGACAGGGGGGGTGAGCAGTTCTTC.

The V call is TRBV9, the J call TRBJ1-1, with D hard to call. Germline V lookup: CDR1 SGDLS, CDR2 YYNGEE. The CDR3 sequence is 12 residues long. V was shortened by 3 bases and J by 1 base, with 4 bases between the two germline ends. The DNA of the CDR3 is TGTGCCAGCAGCGCAGCGAACACTGAAGCTTTCTTT. Its protein product is CASSAANTEAFF. Filled out from reference TRBV9 and TRBJ1-1, the complete variable domain reads DSGVTQTPKHLITATGQRVTLRCSPRSGDLSVYWYQQSLDQGLQFLIQYYNGEERAKGNILERFSAQQFPDLHSELNLSSLELGDSALYFCASSAANTEAFFGQGTRLTVV.

The rearrangement joins TRBV5-4 to TRBJ2-3; either TRBD1 or TRBD2 may fit D (5 bases each). V lost 1 base and J lost 6, with 9 bases in between. CDR3 size: 13 residues. Germline values: CDR1 SGHNT, CDR2 YYREEE (reference sequence). CDR3 DNA: TGTGCCAGCAGCTTGTACGGGGCTGATACGCAGTATTTT. Protein: CASSLYGADTQYF.

This chain connects TRBV19 to TRBJ1-5; D might be TRBD1 (5 bases). V shed 7 bases and J shed 6 bases, with 13 bases lying between them. This CDR3 contains 13 residues. The germline CDR1 and CDR2 sequences are LNHDA and SQIVND (reference sequence). CDR3 nucleotides: TGTGCCAGTACGCTCGGGGGGGTTCAGCCCCAGCATTTT. This encodes CASTLGGVQPQHF.

V usage is TRBV5-1 and J usage is TRBJ1-2; possibly TRBD1 for D (6 bases). Germline loops: CDR1 SGHRS, CDR2 YFSETQ. The CDR3 loop spans 14 amino acids. With 2 bases removed from V and 6 bases from J, the gap between germline ends came to 14 bases. The DNA of the CDR3 is TGCGCCAGCAGCTTACGGGGGGCACAGGATGGCTACACCTTC. Protein sequence: CASSLRGAQDGYTF.

The chain recombines TRBV11-2 with TRBJ2-3, with D unclear. This CDR3 comprises 12 residues. Germline values: CDR1 SGHAT, CDR2 FQNNGV. V dropped 1 base and J dropped 10 bases, with 9 bases sitting between them. For the CDR3, the DNA is TGTGCCAGCAGCTTAGGTCCCCCCGCGCAGTATTTT. It encodes CASSLGPPAQYF. The entire variable domain, with the rest obtained from reference TRBV11-2 and TRBJ2-3, is as follows: EAGVAQSPRYKIIEKRQSVAFWCNPISGHATLYWYQQILGQGPKLLIQFQNNGVVDDSQLPKDRFSAERLKGVDSTLKIQPAKLEDSAVYLCASSLGPPAQYFGPGTRLTVL.

The V gene is TRBV24-1, the J gene TRBJ2-5; TRBD1 matches 8 bases. The germline CDR1 and CDR2 sequences are KGHDR and SFDVKD. The CDR3 is made up of 15 amino acids. V gave up 8 bases and J gave up 3 bases; unmatched junction bases: 10. CDR3 in amino acids: CATTMGSTGEETQYF. Here the CDR3 DNA reads TGTGCCACCACTATGGGCTCGACAGGGGAAGAGACCCAGTACTTC.

The J gene is TRBJ1-3, the V gene TRBV19; D gene unclear. The CDR3 sequence is 15 residues long. Trimming took off 3 bases at V and 0 bases at J, with 9 bases between the two ends. Per germline, CDR1 LNHDA and CDR2 SQIVND (reference sequence). CDR3 coding DNA: TGTGCCAGTAGTATGACGCAGTCCTCTGGAAACACCATATATTTT. Encoded protein: CASSMTQSSGNTIYF.

This chain uses TRBV18 with TRBJ1-2, with D possibly being TRBD1 (6 bases). V gave up 1 base and J gave up 5 bases, with 11 bases separating them. CDR1 is KGHSH, CDR2 LQKENI, per germline. This CDR3 has 14 residues. The CDR3 region is CASSPLDQGYGYTF. The DNA for the CDR3 is TGTGCCAGCTCACCACTCGATCAGGGGTATGGCTACACCTTC.

This chain joins TRBV16 and TRBJ2-5, with 8 bases aligning to TRBD2. V shed 1 base and J 5 bases; nucleotides not matched to a gene: 6. The CDR3 covers 15 residues. The germline V gene encodes CDR1 KGHSY and CDR2 FQNENV. CDR3 bases: TGTGCCAGCAGCCAATTAACAGCGGGGGATGAGACCCAGTACTTC. It translates to CASSQLTAGDETQYF. The full variable domain, completed using reference TRBV16 and TRBJ2-5, is GEEVAQTPKHLVRGEGQKAKLYCAPIKGHSYVFWYQQVLKNEFKFLISFQNENVFDETGMPKERFSAKCLPNSPCSLEIQATKLEDSAVYFCASSQLTAGDETQYFGPGTRLLVL.

The rearrangement uses TRBV30 and TRBJ1-3; 7 bases map to TRBD1. The ends lost 1 base at V and 3 bases at J; junction bases unmatched: 0. Germline V gene data show CDR1 as GTSNPN and CDR2 as SVGIG (reference sequence). The CDR3 covers 13 residues. The CDR3: CAWSGTGGNTIYF. CDR3 in DNA: TGTGCCTGGAGTGGGACAGGTGGAAACACCATATATTTT.

The CDR3 spells CASSLQGNFYGYTF. CDR3 DNA: TGTGCCAGCAGCTTGCAGGGAAATTTCTATGGCTACACCTTC. The genes are TRBV5-6 and TRBJ1-2; TRBD1 might be the D (5 bases). Trimming cost V 1 base and J 4 bases, with 11 bases left between them. The CDR3 consists of 14 residues. Germline CDR1 SGHDT, CDR2 YYEEEE.

This clone showed up just once. CDR3 loop: CASSLEGVNYGYTF. The CDR3 nucleotides are TGCGCCAGCAGCTTGGAAGGGGTTAACTATGGCTACACCTTC. The gene calls are TRBV5-1 and TRBJ1-2; a possible D gene is TRBD1 (5 bases). The germline V gene has CDR1 SGHRS and CDR2 YFSETQ. This CDR3 spans 14 amino acids. Trimming left V 0 bases short and J 1 base short, with 7 bases between.

The J gene is TRBJ2-7, the V gene TRBV27, with 8 nucleotides matching TRBD1. There are 13 residues in the CDR3. Germline V gene data show CDR1 as MNHEY and CDR2 as SMNVEV (reference sequence). Losses at the gene ends were 5 bases for V and 5 bases for J; bases not matched to a gene: 5. This CDR3 is CASSRTGRHEQYF. The CDR3 region has the DNA TGTGCCAGCAGTCGGACAGGGAGACACGAGCAGTACTTC.

This clone came up once. The chain links TRBV19 to TRBJ1-2; D is unclear. Deletions cut 5 bases from V and 5 bases from J, with 12 bases between. Per germline, CDR1 LNHDA and CDR2 SQIVND (reference sequence). This CDR3 has 13 amino acids. In nucleotides, the CDR3 is TGTGCCAGTAGTTTTCGGGAACAGTATGGCTACACCTTC. Its protein is CASSFREQYGYTF.

V is TRBV11-2 and J is TRBJ2-7; 7 bases fit TRBD2. From germline, CDR1 is SGHAT and CDR2 FQNNGV. This CDR3 comprises 14 residues. J gave up 3 bases and V 0 bases, and 2 bases lay outside the gene matches. The CDR3 DNA is TGTGCCAGCAGCTTAGAGCGGGGGAGCTACGAGCAGTACTTC. Protein sequence: CASSLERGSYEQYF.

This clone was detected once. This chain joins TRBV11-2 and TRBJ2-7; no clear D gene. This CDR3 region has 13 residues. Germline V lookup: CDR1 SGHAT, CDR2 FQNNGV. Trimming removed 2 bases from V and 1 base from J, with 6 bases in between. CDR3 in amino acids: CASSLQVSYEQYF. The CDR3 DNA sequence: TGTGCCAGCAGCTTACAGGTTTCCTACGAGCAGTACTTC.

V is TRBV6-5 and J is TRBJ2-7; 10 bases fit TRBD2. Germline V gene data show CDR1 as MNHEY and CDR2 as SVGAGI. This CDR3 is built from 15 residues. V dropped 0 bases and J dropped 7; count of bases not matched to a gene: 6. The CDR3 region has the DNA TGTGCCAGCAGTTACTCGGGGACTAGCGTTGGAGAGCAGTACTTC. It specifies CASSYSGTSVGEQYF.